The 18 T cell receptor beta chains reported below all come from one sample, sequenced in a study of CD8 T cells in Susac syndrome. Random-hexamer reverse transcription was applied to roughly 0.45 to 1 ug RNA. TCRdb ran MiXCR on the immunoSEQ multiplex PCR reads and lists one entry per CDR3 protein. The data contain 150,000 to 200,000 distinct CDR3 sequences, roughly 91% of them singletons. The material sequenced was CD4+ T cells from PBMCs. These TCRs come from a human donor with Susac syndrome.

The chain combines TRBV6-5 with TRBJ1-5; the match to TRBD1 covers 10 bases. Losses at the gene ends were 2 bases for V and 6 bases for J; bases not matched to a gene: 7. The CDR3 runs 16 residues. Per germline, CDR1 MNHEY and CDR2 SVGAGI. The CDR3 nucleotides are TGTGCCAGCAGTTACCTGGACAGGGGGTTTAGTCAGCCCCAGCATTTT. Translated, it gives CASSYLDRGFSQPQHF.

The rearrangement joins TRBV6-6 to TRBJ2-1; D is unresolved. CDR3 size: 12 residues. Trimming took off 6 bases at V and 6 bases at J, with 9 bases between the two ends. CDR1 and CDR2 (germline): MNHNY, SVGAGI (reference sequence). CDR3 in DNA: TGTGCCAGCAGGAGCGAGCGCAATGAGCAGTTCTTC. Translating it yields CASRSERNEQFF.

This CDR3 is CASSLRPGLSTDTQYF. CDR3 bases: TGTGCCAGCAGCTTGCGCCCGGGACTAAGCACAGATACGCAGTATTTT. The chain has TRBV7-2 and TRBJ2-3, with 7 bases identical to TRBD2. J gave up 0 bases and V 3 bases, and 6 bases lay outside the gene matches. There are 16 residues in the CDR3. The germline CDR1 and CDR2 sequences are SGHTA and FQGNSA.

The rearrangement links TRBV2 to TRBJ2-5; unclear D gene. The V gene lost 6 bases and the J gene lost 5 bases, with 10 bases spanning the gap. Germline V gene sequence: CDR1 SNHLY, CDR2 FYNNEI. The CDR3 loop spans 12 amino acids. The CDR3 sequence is CASRENLETQYF. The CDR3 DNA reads TGTGCCAGCAGAGAAAACTTGGAGACCCAGTACTTC.

CDR3 DNA sequence: TGTGCCAGCAGGGGGACAGGGCTGCACGAGCAGTACTTC. Translating it yields CASRGTGLHEQYF. The V gene is TRBV28, the J gene TRBJ2-7; 9 bases align to TRBD1. Trimming took 6 bases from V and 5 from J; bases not matched to a gene: 5. The CDR3 has 13 amino acids. Germline values: CDR1 MDHEN, CDR2 SYDVKM.

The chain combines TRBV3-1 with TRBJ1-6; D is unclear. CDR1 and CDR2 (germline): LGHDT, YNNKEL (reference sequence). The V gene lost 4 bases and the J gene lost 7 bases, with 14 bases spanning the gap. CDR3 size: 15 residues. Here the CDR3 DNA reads TGTGCCAGCAGCCTCAGAGAAGGGTGGAATTCACCCCTCCACTTT. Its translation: CASSLREGWNSPLHF.

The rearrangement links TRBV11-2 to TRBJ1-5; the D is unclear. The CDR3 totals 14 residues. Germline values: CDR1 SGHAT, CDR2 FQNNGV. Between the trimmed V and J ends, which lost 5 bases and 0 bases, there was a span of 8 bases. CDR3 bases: TGTGCCAGCAGCCCGGCAGTTAGCAATCAGCCCCAGCATTTT. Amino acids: CASSPAVSNQPQHF.

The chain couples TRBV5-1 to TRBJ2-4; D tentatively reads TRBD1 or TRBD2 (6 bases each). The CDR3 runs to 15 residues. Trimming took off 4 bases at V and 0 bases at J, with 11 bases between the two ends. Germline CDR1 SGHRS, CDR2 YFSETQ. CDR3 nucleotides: TGCGCCAGCAGCGTGGAGGGGGGAGCCAAAAACATTCAGTACTTC. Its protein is CASSVEGGAKNIQYF.

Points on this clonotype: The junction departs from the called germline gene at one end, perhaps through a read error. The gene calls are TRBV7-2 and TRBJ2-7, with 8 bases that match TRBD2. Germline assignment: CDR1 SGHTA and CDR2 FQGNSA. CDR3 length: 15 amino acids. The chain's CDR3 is CASSIAGLDSYEQYF. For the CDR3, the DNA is TGTGCCAGCAGCATAGCGGGGCTTGACTCCTACGAGCAGTACTTC.

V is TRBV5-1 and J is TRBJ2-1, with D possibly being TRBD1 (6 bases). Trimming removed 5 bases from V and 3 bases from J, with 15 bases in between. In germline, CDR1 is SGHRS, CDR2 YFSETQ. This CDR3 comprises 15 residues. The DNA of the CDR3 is TGCGCCAGCAGTACGACTACAGGGTTCTACAATGAGCAGTTCTTC. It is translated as CASSTTTGFYNEQFF.

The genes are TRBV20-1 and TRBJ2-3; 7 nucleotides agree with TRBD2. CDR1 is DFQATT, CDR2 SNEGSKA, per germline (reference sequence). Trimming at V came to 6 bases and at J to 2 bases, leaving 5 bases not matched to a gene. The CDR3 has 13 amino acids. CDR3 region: CSAGGTTTDTQYF. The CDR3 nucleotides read TGCAGTGCGGGGGGGACTACCACAGATACGCAGTATTTT.

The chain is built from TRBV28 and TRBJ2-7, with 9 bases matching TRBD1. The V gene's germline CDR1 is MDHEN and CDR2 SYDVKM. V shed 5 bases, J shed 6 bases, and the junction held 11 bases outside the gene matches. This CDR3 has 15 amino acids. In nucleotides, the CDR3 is TGTGCCAGCAGTAAAACCGGGACAGGGCTGGTCGAGCAGTACTTC. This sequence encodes CASSKTGTGLVEQYF.

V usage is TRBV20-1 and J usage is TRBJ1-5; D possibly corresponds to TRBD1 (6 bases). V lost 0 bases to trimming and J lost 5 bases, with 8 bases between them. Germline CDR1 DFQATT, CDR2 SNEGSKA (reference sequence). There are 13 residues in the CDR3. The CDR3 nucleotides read TGCAGTGCTAGAGATTACAGGGATCAGCCCCAGCATTTT. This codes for CSARDYRDQPQHF.

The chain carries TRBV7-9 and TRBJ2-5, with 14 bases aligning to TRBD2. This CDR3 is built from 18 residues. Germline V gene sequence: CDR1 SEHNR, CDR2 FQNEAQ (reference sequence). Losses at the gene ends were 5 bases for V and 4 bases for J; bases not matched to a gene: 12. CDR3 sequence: CASSGGLAGGLYIETQYF. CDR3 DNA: TGTGCCAGCAGCGGAGGACTAGCGGGGGGCCTATATATAGAGACCCAGTACTTC.

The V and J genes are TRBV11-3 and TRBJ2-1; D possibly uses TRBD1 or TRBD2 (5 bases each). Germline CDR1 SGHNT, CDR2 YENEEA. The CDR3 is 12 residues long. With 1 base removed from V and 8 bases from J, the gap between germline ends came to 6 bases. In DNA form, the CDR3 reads TGTGCCAGCAGCTTAGGGGGACATGAGCAGTTCTTC. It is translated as CASSLGGHEQFF.

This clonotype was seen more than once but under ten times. The DNA of the CDR3 is TGTGCCAGCTCACCACCCGGGGTCCACGAGCAGTACTTC. Protein sequence: CASSPPGVHEQYF. The genes are TRBV18 and TRBJ2-7; D might be TRBD2 (5 bases). Per the germline V gene, CDR1 is KGHSH and CDR2 is LQKENI. This CDR3 comprises 13 residues. V gave up 0 bases and J gave up 5 bases, with 8 bases separating them.

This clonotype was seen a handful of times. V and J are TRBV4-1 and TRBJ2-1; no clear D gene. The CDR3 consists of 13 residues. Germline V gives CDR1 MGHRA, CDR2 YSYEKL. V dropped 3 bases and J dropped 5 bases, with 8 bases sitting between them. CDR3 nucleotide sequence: TGCGCCAGCAGCCAGTATACAGACAATGAGCAGTTCTTC. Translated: CASSQYTDNEQFF.

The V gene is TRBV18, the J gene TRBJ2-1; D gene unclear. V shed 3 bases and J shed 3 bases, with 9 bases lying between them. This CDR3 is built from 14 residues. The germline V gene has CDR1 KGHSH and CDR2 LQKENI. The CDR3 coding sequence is TGTGCCAGCTCACCCCCTCCCCTCTACAATGAGCAGTTCTTC. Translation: CASSPPPLYNEQFF.